These 21 T cell receptor beta chains originate from one sample sequenced in a study of beta chain features in type 1 diabetes. TCRB transcripts that were expressed got sequenced, as all of the isolated RNA had been reverse transcribed. The protocol was immunoSEQ multiplex PCR, while the TCRdb copy is restricted to in-frame clones and leaves out a portion. The sample yields around 250,000 clones, 13% to 15% seen once. The sequenced sample was naive CD4+ T cells from blood. Receptors originate from a woman aged 40 to 50 in good health.

This clone was detected only a few times. V and J are TRBV4-3 and TRBJ2-7, with TRBD1 identical over 9 bases. Germline V gene lookup returns CDR1 LGHNA and CDR2 YSLEER. With 0 bases clipped from V and 4 bases from J, the junction kept 10 bases outside the gene matches. This CDR3 has 17 amino acids. The CDR3 loop is CASSQDFLEDRGYEQYF. For the CDR3, the DNA is TGCGCCAGCAGCCAAGATTTTCTAGAGGACAGGGGATACGAGCAGTACTTC.

This clone appeared a few times. The chain has TRBV9 and TRBJ2-7; D may be TRBD2 (5 bases). Trimming removed 0 bases at V and 4 bases at J, with 17 bases between. CDR1 and CDR2 from the germline V gene are SGDLS and YYNGEE. The CDR3 extends over 16 amino acids. The CDR3, as DNA: TGTGCCAGCAGCGTAGAGCCTGCGGGTAAGGTATACGAGCAGTACTTC. It specifies CASSVEPAGKVYEQYF.

This chain links TRBV5-8 with TRBJ2-5; TRBD1 matches 10 bases. After removal of 4 bases from V and 7 bases from J, the junction contained 13 bases not matched to a gene. Germline V gives CDR1 SGHTS, CDR2 YDEGEE. CDR3 length equals 16 residues. CDR3 region: CASSTPGQGLLGTQYF. Here the CDR3 DNA reads TGTGCCAGCAGCACCCCGGGACAGGGGCTTTTAGGGACCCAGTACTTC.

This clone was detected a few times. The V call is TRBV5-6, the J call TRBJ2-1; 8 nucleotides match TRBD2. The length of the CDR3 is 17 residues. In germline, CDR1 is SGHDT, CDR2 YYEEEE. V shed 0 bases and J 0 bases; nucleotides not matched to a gene: 5. CDR3 residues: CASSLDSLAGSYNEQFF. The CDR3 DNA reads TGTGCCAGCAGCTTGGATTCGCTAGCGGGCTCCTACAATGAGCAGTTCTTC.

J is TRBJ1-4 and V is TRBV27, with a tentative D call TRBD1 (5 bases). CDR3 length equals 15 residues. V gave up 3 bases and J gave up 8 bases, with 16 bases separating them. Germline-derived CDR1 and CDR2 are MNHEY and SMNVEV (reference sequence). This CDR3 is CASSLEGRGREKLFF. The CDR3 DNA follows: TGTGCCAGCAGTTTGGAGGGACGGGGGAGGGAAAAACTGTTTTTT.

This clone was observed a handful of times. V and J are TRBV19 and TRBJ2-7; D is perhaps TRBD1 (5 bases). The CDR3 loop spans 14 amino acids. Trimming pared 0 bases from V and 2 bases from J, leaving 8 bases between. The germline V gene encodes CDR1 LNHDA and CDR2 SQIVND (reference sequence). CDR3 region: CASSIDRQTYEQYF. The CDR3 DNA reads as TGTGCCAGTAGTATAGATCGACAGACCTACGAGCAGTACTTC.

Only a few counts were recorded for this clone. The gene calls are TRBV7-7 and TRBJ2-5; 7 bases are a match to TRBD2. Germline CDR1 is SSHAT and CDR2 is FNYEAQ (reference sequence). The trim removed 1 base at V and 4 bases at J, leaving 6 bases unmatched. The CDR3 spans 15 residues. DNA of the CDR3: TGTGCCAGCAGCTTAGGGTCATGGGAGGGAGAGACCCAGTACTTC. Its protein is CASSLGSWEGETQYF. The complete variable domain, with remaining parts taken from reference TRBV7-7 and TRBJ2-5, reads GAGVSQSPRYKVTKRGQDVTLRCDPISSHATLYWYQQALGQGPEFLTYFNYEAQPDKSGLPSDRFSAERPEGSISTLTIQRTEQRDSAMYRCASSLGSWEGETQYFGPGTRLLVL.

This clone was detected only a few times. This chain joins TRBV5-1 and TRBJ2-1; the match to TRBD2 covers 12 bases. CDR1 SGHRS and CDR2 YFSETQ come from the germline V gene. The length of the CDR3 is 16 residues. The ends lost 4 bases at V and 7 bases at J; junction bases unmatched: 9. The CDR3 protein is CASSGSSGGAGNEQFF. In nucleotides, the CDR3 is TGCGCCAGCAGCGGGTCTAGCGGGGGGGCTGGTAATGAGCAGTTCTTC.

The chain recombines TRBV5-1 with TRBJ1-5; 7 bases align to TRBD1. The CDR3 runs 15 residues. V gave up 1 base and J gave up 3 bases; unmatched junction bases: 4. From germline, CDR1 is SGHRS and CDR2 YFSETQ. CDR3 in DNA: TGCGCCAGCAGCTTGCTGGGACAGATCAATCAGCCCCAGCATTTT. Protein product: CASSLLGQINQPQHF.

This clone was detected only a few times. J is TRBJ1-5 and V is TRBV6-5; D may be TRBD1 (5 bases). The CDR3 totals 15 residues. V was clipped by 8 bases and J by 4 bases, with 18 bases between them. Germline V lookup: CDR1 MNHEY, CDR2 SVGAGI. The CDR3 reads CASSPQGMENQPQHF. CDR3 DNA: TGTGCCAGCTCACCGCAGGGTATGGAAAATCAGCCCCAGCATTTT.

The V and J genes are TRBV6-5 and TRBJ1-4; D ambiguous. Per germline, CDR1 MNHEY and CDR2 SVGAGI. This CDR3 contains 15 residues. V dropped 2 bases and J dropped 7 bases, with 14 bases sitting between them. CDR3 nucleotide sequence: TGTGCCAGCAGTTACGGCCCGGGTTCCCGTGAAAAACTGTTTTTT. This gives the protein CASSYGPGSREKLFF.

The chain has TRBV6-4 and TRBJ1-2; D is unresolved. Looked up from germline, CDR1 is MRHNA and CDR2 is SNTAGT. The CDR3 consists of 13 residues. Trimming took off 2 bases at V and 2 bases at J, with 6 bases between the two ends. The CDR3 DNA sequence: TGTGCCAGCAGTGACCAGTTAAACTATGGCTACACCTTC. As protein: CASSDQLNYGYTF.

This clone was recorded a few times. The chain couples TRBV11-1 to TRBJ2-3; D is perhaps TRBD1 (5 bases). This CDR3 region has 14 residues. Trimming removed 6 bases at V and 4 bases at J, with 14 bases between. CDR1 and CDR2 from the germline V gene are SGHAT and FQDESV (reference sequence). The CDR3 sequence is CASRRTVQADTQYF. For the CDR3, the DNA is TGTGCCAGCAGACGGACCGTACAGGCAGATACGCAGTATTTT.

The chain recombines TRBV11-3 with TRBJ2-7, with TRBD1 matching 8 bases. Trimming removed 6 bases from V and 3 bases from J; junction bases left unmatched: 16. This CDR3 has 17 amino acids. Germline CDR1 reads SGHNT; CDR2 reads YENEEA. CDR3: CASSQGQGRAGSYEQYF. The CDR3 DNA reads as TGTGCCAGCAGTCAAGGACAGGGAAGGGCAGGGAGCTACGAGCAGTACTTC.

This clone was detected a few times. The chain is built from TRBV7-9 and TRBJ1-5, with a tentative D call TRBD1 (6 bases). V shed 5 bases and J shed 4 bases, with 12 bases lying between them. This CDR3 region has 14 residues. CDR1 SEHNR and CDR2 FQNEAQ come from the germline V gene (reference sequence). DNA for the CDR3: TGTGCCAGCAGCCCACAGGGTGTTAATCAGCCCCAGCATTTT. This translates into CASSPQGVNQPQHF. The full variable domain, completed using reference TRBV7-9 and TRBJ1-5, is DTGVSQNPRHKITKRGQNVTFRCDPISEHNRLYWYRQTLGQGPEFLTYFQNEAQLEKSRLLSDRFSAERPKGSFSTLEIQRTEQGDSAMYLCASSPQGVNQPQHFGDGTRLSIL.

Only a few counts were recorded for this clone. CDR3 residues: CASKGGGEVGELFF. The CDR3 DNA reads as TGTGCCAGTAAAGGAGGAGGGGAGGTCGGGGAGCTGTTTTTT. The chain carries TRBV28 and TRBJ2-2, with a weak D call TRBD2 (6 bases). V lost 9 bases and J lost 7, with 18 bases in between. Germline-derived CDR1 and CDR2 are MDHEN and SYDVKM. The CDR3 is 14 residues long.

This clone was seen a few times. The gene calls are TRBV4-3 and TRBJ1-2; a weak D match, TRBD1 (6 bases). The V end lost 4 bases, the J end lost 4 bases, and 19 bases lay between the germline ends. There are 16 residues in the CDR3. Germline V lookup: CDR1 LGHNA, CDR2 YSLEER. The chain's CDR3 is CASSRIMAGAGYGYTF. DNA of the CDR3: TGCGCCAGCAGCCGCATCATGGCGGGGGCAGGCTATGGCTACACCTTC.

The chain carries TRBV6-5 and TRBJ1-4, with D perhaps matching TRBD1 (6 bases). The CDR3 extends over 13 amino acids. Trimming shortened V by 0 bases and J by 14 bases, and 13 bases separated the two germline ends. From germline, CDR1 is MNHEY and CDR2 SVGAGI. CDR3 nucleotide sequence: TGTGCCAGCAGTTACTCTAAGGGTCAGGGGCTGTTTTTT. It yields the protein CASSYSKGQGLFF.

This clone was recorded a few times. The chain carries TRBV27 and TRBJ1-5, with 11 positions matching TRBD1. With 3 bases clipped from V and 6 bases from J, the junction kept 4 bases outside the gene matches. Looked up from germline, CDR1 is MNHEY and CDR2 is SMNVEV (reference sequence). The CDR3 has 15 residues. The CDR3, as DNA: TGTGCCAGCAGTTTCGGACAGGGGGCAGGTCAGCCCCAGCATTTT. This sequence encodes CASSFGQGAGQPQHF.

This clone came up many times. V usage is TRBV4-1 and J usage is TRBJ1-2, with 7 bases aligning to TRBD1. Per germline, CDR1 MGHRA and CDR2 YSYEKL. The CDR3 consists of 14 residues. The V segment lost 2 bases and the J segment 4 bases; nucleotides outside the gene matches: 4. The chain's CDR3 is CASSQPGQSYGYTF. The CDR3 DNA reads as TGCGCCAGCAGCCAACCGGGACAGTCCTATGGCTACACCTTC.

The chain uses TRBV4-3 and TRBJ2-5; possible D gene TRBD1, 6 bases. Germline CDR1 is LGHNA and CDR2 is YSLEER. V shed 0 bases and J shed 5 bases, with 10 bases lying between them. The CDR3 runs 14 residues. CDR3 DNA sequence: TGCGCCAGCAGCCAAGATGCAGGGGTGGAGACCCAGTACTTC. Protein product: CASSQDAGVETQYF.